This is a list of T cell receptor beta chains from one sample in a study of cytomegalovirus exposure and HLA in healthy donors. Data came from immunoSEQ multiplex PCR; TCRdb stores just in-frame clones and leaves some out. The data contain 130,000 or so clones, roughly 79% of them singletons. Sequenced sample: PBMCs. The source is a male donor in good health and CMV-seronegative. Both conserved end residues are part of each CDR3. Each record gives: V gene, D gene, J gene, CDR3 protein. A D gene is named only where the DNA matches it firmly.

TRBV7-8	TRBD1	TRBJ2-3	CASSPRDRSTDTQYF
TRBV6-5	.	TRBJ1-2	CASSLDSPANYGYTF
TRBV18	TRBD1	TRBJ1-1	CASSRDRMNTEAFF
TRBV10-2	.	TRBJ2-7	CASSDYPSEQYF
TRBV4-2	TRBD2	TRBJ2-1	CASSDLRLAGTEQFF
TRBV7-9	TRBD1	TRBJ2-2	CASSLMTGGHGELFF
TRBV2	.	TRBJ1-6	CASMGQGSYNSPLHF
TRBV27	TRBD1	TRBJ1-4	CASSSDRENEKLFF
TRBV7-6	TRBD2	TRBJ2-5	CASSGTSGGKETQYF
TRBV6-1	TRBD1	TRBJ1-2	CASRTGTGGYTF
TRBV11-3	.	TRBJ2-2	CASSLYSVTGELFF
TRBV10-2	TRBD2	TRBJ2-3	CASTLGGGADTQYF
TRBV4-1	.	TRBJ2-3	CASSHATGVTDTQYF
TRBV6-5	.	TRBJ1-6	CASRAGERNSPLHF
TRBV7-9	.	TRBJ1-2	CASSLSGQPNYGYTF
TRBV13	TRBD1	TRBJ1-5	CASSLSGTGVDQPQHF
TRBV7-9	TRBD2	TRBJ2-3	CASSLGPGGSADTQYF
TRBV10-3	.	TRBJ1-2	CAISGQNYGYTF
TRBV4-3	.	TRBJ2-3	CASSQREGEVDTQYF
TRBV6-4	.	TRBJ1-1	CASSRGQNTEAFF
TRBV7-2	TRBD1	TRBJ1-1	CASSATGGDTEAFF
TRBV7-9	TRBD1	TRBJ2-1	CASRGPGGNEQFF
TRBV11-2	.	TRBJ1-6	CASSLEGGSPLHF
TRBV27	TRBD2	TRBJ2-2	CASTSSGLAGGNIGELFF
TRBV29-1	.	TRBJ1-2	CSVLTGRYGYTF
TRBV5-4	TRBD1	TRBJ2-3	CASSFRGLNTDTQYF
TRBV12-5	TRBD2	TRBJ2-5	CASAEPSGGRETQYF
TRBV7-9	.	TRBJ2-7	CASSLGSGNYEQYF
TRBV4-3	TRBD2	TRBJ2-3	CASSQRLAGHPTDTQYF
TRBV2	TRBD1	TRBJ1-2	CASTPGGSYGYTF
TRBV29-1	TRBD2	TRBJ2-3	CSVDGPSGGGLDTQYF
TRBV19	.	TRBJ2-3	CASSIDATTSTDTQYF
TRBV10-2	TRBD1	TRBJ2-7	CASSDPYSPDRAYYEQYF
TRBV27	TRBD1	TRBJ1-2	CASSPSSRQGTNYGYTF
TRBV20-1	TRBD1	TRBJ1-3	CSARNRGAIYF
TRBV19	TRBD1	TRBJ1-1	CASSTMTGAPKEAFF
TRBV27	TRBD1	TRBJ2-5	CASSILGTEQETQYF
TRBV5-1	TRBD1	TRBJ1-3	CASSLGGGSGNTIYF
TRBV13	TRBD1	.	CASSPPTGTGVPYEQYF